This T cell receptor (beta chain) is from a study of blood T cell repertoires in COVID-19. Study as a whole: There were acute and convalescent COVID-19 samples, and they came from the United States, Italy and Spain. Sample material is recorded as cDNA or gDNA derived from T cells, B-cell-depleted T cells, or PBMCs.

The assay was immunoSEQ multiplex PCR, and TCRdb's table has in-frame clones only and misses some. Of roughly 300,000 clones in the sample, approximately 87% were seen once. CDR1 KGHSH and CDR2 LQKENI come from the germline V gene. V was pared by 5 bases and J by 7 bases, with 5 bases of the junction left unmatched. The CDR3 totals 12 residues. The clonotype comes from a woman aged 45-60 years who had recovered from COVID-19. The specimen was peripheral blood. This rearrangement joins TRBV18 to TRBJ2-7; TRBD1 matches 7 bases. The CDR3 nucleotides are TGTGCCAGCTCAACTGACAGGGAAGAGCAGTACTTC. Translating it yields CASSTDREEQYF.